These 3 T cell receptor beta chains share one sample of origin, sequenced in a study of CD8+ T cells in alopecia areata. The sequencing template was cDNA reverse transcribed from extracted RNA. Clones were read by immunoSEQ multiplex PCR, and TCRdb kept only the in-frame ones, dropping some. In the table there are around 150,000 clones, 50% to 65% of which are singletons. Regarding treatment: oral pan-JAK inhibitor, 5-10 mg twice daily. Sequenced material: CD4+ T cells sorted from blood, taken at week 24, from a patient treated with tofacitinib. The receptors derive from a human donor with alopecia areata.

This clone showed up just a few times. The V call is TRBV27, the J call TRBJ2-2; a weak D match, TRBD1 (5 bases). Germline V gives CDR1 MNHEY, CDR2 SMNVEV (reference sequence). V lost 7 bases and J 5 bases, leaving 14 bases between the germline ends. The CDR3 loop spans 14 amino acids. DNA of the CDR3: TGTGCCAGCACCTCAGGGATGAGTACCGGGGAGCTGTTTTTT. This translates into CASTSGMSTGELFF.

The chain is built from TRBV6-5 and TRBJ1-1, with 7 bases that match TRBD1. The V and J ends lost 5 bases and 5 bases, in that order; junction bases with no gene match: 11. The CDR3 spans 15 residues. Germline V gene data show CDR1 as MNHEY and CDR2 as SVGAGI. Here the CDR3 DNA reads TGTGCCAGCAGTCGGGGAGGTGGCAGGGGGACTGAAGCTTTCTTT. Its translation: CASSRGGGRGTEAFF.

The rearrangement joins TRBV5-1 to TRBJ2-3, with D uncertain. In germline, CDR1 is SGHRS, CDR2 YFSETQ. V was shortened by 0 bases and J by 0 bases, with 11 bases between the two germline ends. CDR3 size: 16 residues. In DNA, the CDR3 is TGCGCCAGCAGCTTGGTGGGCGGACGAAGCACAGATACGCAGTATTTT. This translates into CASSLVGGRSTDTQYF.